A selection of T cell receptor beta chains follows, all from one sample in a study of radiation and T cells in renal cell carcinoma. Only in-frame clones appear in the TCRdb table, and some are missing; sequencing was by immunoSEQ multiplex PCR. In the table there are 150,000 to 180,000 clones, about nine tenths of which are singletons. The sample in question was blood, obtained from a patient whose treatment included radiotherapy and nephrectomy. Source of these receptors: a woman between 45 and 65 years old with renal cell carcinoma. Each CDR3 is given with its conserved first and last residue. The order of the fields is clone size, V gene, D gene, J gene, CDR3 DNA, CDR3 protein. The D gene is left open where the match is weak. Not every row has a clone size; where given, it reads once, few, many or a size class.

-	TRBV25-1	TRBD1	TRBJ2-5	TGTGCCAGCAGTAAACAGGGGGAAACCCAGTACTTC	CASSKQGETQYF
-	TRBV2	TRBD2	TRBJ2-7	TGTGCCAGCACCACCCCCCGGACCGGGGGGGGCTACGAGCAGTACTTC	CASTTPRTGGGYEQYF
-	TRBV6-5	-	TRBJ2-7	TGTGCCAGCAGTACTCCCGGGACACCTCCTTACGAGCAGTACTTC	CASSTPGTPPYEQYF
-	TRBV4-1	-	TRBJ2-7	TGCGCCAGCAGCCAAGATTTACGGAGTCAGGGGTCCTACGAGCAGTACTTC	CASSQDLRSQGSYEQYF
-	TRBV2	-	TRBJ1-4	TGTGCCAGCAGTGCCGAACTGGCTAATGAAAAACTGTTTTTT	CASSAELANEKLFF
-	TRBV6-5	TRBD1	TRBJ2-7	TGTGCCAGCAGTTTGACAGGGGCAGGGTACGAGCAGTACTTC	CASSLTGAGYEQYF
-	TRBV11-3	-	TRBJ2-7	TGTGCCAGCAGCTTGGGGCCCTCCTACGAGCAGTACTTC	CASSLGPSYEQYF
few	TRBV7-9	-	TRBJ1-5	TGTGCCAGCAGCTTCCAGGGTAATCAGCCCCAGCATTTT	CASSFQGNQPQHF
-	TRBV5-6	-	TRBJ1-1	TGTGCCAGCAGCTTTATAGGCAGGCAGACTAACACTGAAGCTTTCTTT	CASSFIGRQTNTEAFF
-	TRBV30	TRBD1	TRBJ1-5	TGTGCCTGGAGTCCTTGGACAGGGCAAAGCCCCCAGCATTTT	CAWSPWTGQSPQHF
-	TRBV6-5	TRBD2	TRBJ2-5	TGTGCCAGCAGTCGGGGGGTAGAGACCCAGTACTTC	CASSRGVETQYF
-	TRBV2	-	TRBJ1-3	TGTGCCAGCACAATTACTGGAAACACCATATATTTT	CASTITGNTIYF
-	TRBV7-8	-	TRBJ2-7	TGTGCCAGCAGCTTAGTAACGCTTGAAGAGGTCAAAAGCTACGAGCAGTACTTC	CASSLVTLEEVKSYEQYF
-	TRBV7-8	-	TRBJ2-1	TGTGCCAGCAGCTTAGACATCGACAGGAGCTCCTACAATGAGCAGTTCTTC	CASSLDIDRSSYNEQFF
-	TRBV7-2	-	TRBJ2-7	TGTGCCAGCAGCTTTTCAGGGGCGACCTACGAGCAGTACTTC	CASSFSGATYEQYF
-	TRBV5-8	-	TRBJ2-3	TGTGCCAGCAGCTTGTATGGGGGAAACACAGATACGCAGTATTTT	CASSLYGGNTDTQYF
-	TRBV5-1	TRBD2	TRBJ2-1	TGCGCCAGCAGCTTAGGGCTAGCGGGGATTAGTGAGCAGTTCTTC	CASSLGLAGISEQFF
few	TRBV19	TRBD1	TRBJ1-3	TGTGCCAGTAGTACAGGGGGCGCTGGAAACACCATATATTTT	CASSTGGAGNTIYF
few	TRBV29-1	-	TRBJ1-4	TGCAGCGTTGCAGGGGACGCAACTAATGAAAAACTGTTTTTT	CSVAGDATNEKLFF
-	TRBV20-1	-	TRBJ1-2	TGCAGTGCTAGAGATCCTGACTACACCTTC	CSARDPDYTF
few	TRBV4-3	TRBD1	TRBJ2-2	TGCGCCAGCAGCCAAGGGACAGGGGCCGGGGAGCTGTTTTTT	CASSQGTGAGELFF
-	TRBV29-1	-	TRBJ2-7	TGCAGCGTCAGGACGACCCTCTACGAGCAGTACTTC	CSVRTTLYEQYF
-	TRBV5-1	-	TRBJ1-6	TGCGCCAGCAGCTTGGATGCAGGCTCCCGGGCTTCACCCCTCCACTTT	CASSLDAGSRASPLHF
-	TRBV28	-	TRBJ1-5	TGTGCCAGCAGTTTCTCCGGGAGGGACAGCAATCAGCCCCAGCATTTT	CASSFSGRDSNQPQHF
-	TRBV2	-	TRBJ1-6	TGTGCCAGCAGCCCCTGGGACCCCAATTCACCCCTCCACTTT	CASSPWDPNSPLHF
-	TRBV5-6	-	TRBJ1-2	TGTGCCAGCAGCTTGACAGGATATGGCTACACCTTC	CASSLTGYGYTF
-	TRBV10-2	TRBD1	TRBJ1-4	TGCGCCAGCAGTGAGTCTATACAGGGGGCGAATGGTGAAAAACTGTTTTTT	CASSESIQGANGEKLFF
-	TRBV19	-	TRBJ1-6	TGTGCCAGTAGTATCCCCGGGACGGACAATTCACCCCTCCACTTT	CASSIPGTDNSPLHF
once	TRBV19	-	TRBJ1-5	TGTGCCAGTAGTTTCCCCCCAAGGGGCAATCAGCCCCAGCATTTT	CASSFPPRGNQPQHF
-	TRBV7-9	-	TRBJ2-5	TGTGCCAGCAGCTCCAGGACCTCCGCTGGGTTGGAGACCCAGTACTTC	CASSSRTSAGLETQYF
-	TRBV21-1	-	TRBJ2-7	TGTGCCAGCAGCAAAGTCGGTGGCACCTACGAGCAGTACTTC	CASSKVGGTYEQYF
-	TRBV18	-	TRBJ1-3	TGTGCCAGCTCACCATCGGCCTCTGGAAACACCATATATTTT	CASSPSASGNTIYF
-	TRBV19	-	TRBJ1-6	TGTGCCAGTAGTATCCAGGCAAAGTGGGATTCACCCCTCCACTTT	CASSIQAKWDSPLHF
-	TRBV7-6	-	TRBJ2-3	TGTGCCAGCAGCCCATCCCCCGAGGCCCCGACGCAGTATTTT	CASSPSPEAPTQYF
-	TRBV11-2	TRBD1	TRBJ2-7	TGTGCCAGCAGCTTAGCGGACAGGAGCTCCTACGAGCAGTACTTC	CASSLADRSSYEQYF
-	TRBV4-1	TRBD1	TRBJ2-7	TGCGCCAGCAGCCTCACAGGGGACTACGAGCAGTACTTC	CASSLTGDYEQYF
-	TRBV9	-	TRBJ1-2	TGTGCCAGCAGCGGTCTTACAGGGAACTATGGCTACACCTTC	CASSGLTGNYGYTF